These T cell receptor beta chains were read from a single sample in a study of shared clonotypes between healthy human individuals. The method was immunoSEQ multiplex PCR; TCRdb's version includes in-frame clones alone and lacks a portion of them. This sample has millions of clones, with less than 95% found just once. Sequenced input: naive CD8+ T cells sorted from blood. The receptors stem from a man between 18 and 29 years old in good health. The CDR3 runs from the conserved cysteine through the conserved F or W. Fields, in order: D gene, J gene, V gene, clone size, CDR3 protein, CDR3 DNA. A D gene is named only where the DNA matches it firmly. Clone size is stated in some rows and not others, as once, few, many or a class when expanded.

d_call: -
j_call: TRBJ2-7
v_call: TRBV10-3
clone_size: -
cdr3_aa: CAISLRDTYEQYF
cdr3_nt: TGTGCCATCAGCCTCCGGGACACCTACGAGCAGTACTTC

d_call: TRBD2
j_call: TRBJ2-3
v_call: TRBV5-1
clone_size: once
cdr3_aa: CASSLFQASGGLSTDTQYF
cdr3_nt: TGCGCCAGCAGCTTGTTTCAGGCTAGCGGGGGGCTAAGCACAGATACGCAGTATTTT

d_call: TRBD2
j_call: TRBJ2-3
v_call: TRBV27
clone_size: -
cdr3_aa: CASTRLAGGTDTQYF
cdr3_nt: TGTGCCAGCACCCGACTAGCGGGGGGCACAGATACGCAGTATTTT

d_call: -
j_call: TRBJ1-4
v_call: TRBV28
clone_size: -
cdr3_aa: CASSFRQANEKLFF
cdr3_nt: TGTGCCAGCAGTTTTCGCCAGGCCAATGAAAAACTGTTTTTT

d_call: -
j_call: TRBJ2-5
v_call: TRBV7-6
clone_size: -
cdr3_aa: CASSPRGGEETQYF
cdr3_nt: TGTGCCAGCAGTCCAAGAGGGGGAGAGGAGACCCAGTACTTC

d_call: -
j_call: TRBJ1-6
v_call: TRBV15
clone_size: -
cdr3_aa: CATSRDSDGLRIPLHF
cdr3_nt: TGTGCCACCAGCAGAGATTCGGATGGCCTGAGAATCCCCCTCCACTTT

d_call: TRBD1
j_call: TRBJ1-3
v_call: TRBV6-5
clone_size: -
cdr3_aa: CASTLDRTSGNTIYF
cdr3_nt: TGTGCCAGCACGTTGGACAGGACCTCTGGAAACACCATATATTTT

d_call: -
j_call: TRBJ1-2
v_call: TRBV5-1
clone_size: few
cdr3_aa: CASSLDVGGYGYTF
cdr3_nt: TGCGCCAGCAGCTTGGATGTGGGGGGCTATGGCTACACCTTC

d_call: -
j_call: TRBJ2-1
v_call: TRBV27
clone_size: -
cdr3_aa: CASSLTAGYNEQFF
cdr3_nt: TGTGCCAGCAGTTTAACCGCTGGATACAATGAGCAGTTCTTC

d_call: -
j_call: TRBJ2-2
v_call: TRBV6-1
clone_size: -
cdr3_aa: CASLVSSGNTGELFF
cdr3_nt: TGTGCCAGTCTCGTCTCAAGCGGGAACACCGGGGAGCTGTTTTTT

d_call: TRBD2
j_call: TRBJ2-1
v_call: TRBV5-1
clone_size: -
cdr3_aa: CASSPRGAYNEQFF
cdr3_nt: TGCGCCAGCAGCCCCCGGGGGGCCTACAATGAGCAGTTCTTC

d_call: -
j_call: TRBJ2-5
v_call: TRBV9
clone_size: -
cdr3_aa: CASSLGPAGTQYF
cdr3_nt: TGTGCCAGCAGCCTCGGGCCGGCGGGCACCCAGTACTTC

d_call: -
j_call: TRBJ1-4
v_call: TRBV30
clone_size: many
cdr3_aa: CAWSDSGPPGKLFF
cdr3_nt: TGTGCCTGGAGCGATTCTGGGCCACCCGGAAAACTGTTTTTT

d_call: -
j_call: TRBJ2-4
v_call: TRBV6-6
clone_size: once
cdr3_aa: CASRPELEGYDIQYF
cdr3_nt: TGTGCCAGCAGACCGGAACTGGAGGGGTATGACATTCAGTACTTC

d_call: -
j_call: TRBJ1-4
v_call: TRBV14
clone_size: -
cdr3_aa: CASSQEAGWEKLFF
cdr3_nt: TGTGCCAGCAGCCAAGAAGCAGGATGGGAAAAACTGTTTTTT

d_call: TRBD2
j_call: TRBJ2-5
v_call: TRBV30
clone_size: -
cdr3_aa: CAWRLAGRETQYF
cdr3_nt: TGTGCCTGGAGACTAGCGGGGAGAGAGACCCAGTACTTC

d_call: -
j_call: TRBJ2-3
v_call: TRBV6-6
clone_size: -
cdr3_aa: CASSYSKTDTQYF
cdr3_nt: TGTGCCAGCAGTTACTCGAAAACAGATACGCAGTATTTT

d_call: TRBD1
j_call: TRBJ2-7
v_call: TRBV29-1
clone_size: -
cdr3_aa: CSVGTGVSYEQYF
cdr3_nt: TGCAGCGTGGGTACAGGGGTATCCTACGAGCAGTACTTC

d_call: TRBD1
j_call: TRBJ1-3
v_call: TRBV10-3
clone_size: -
cdr3_aa: CAISQLSTGVENTIYF
cdr3_nt: TGTGCCATCAGTCAACTCTCCACAGGGGTTGAAAACACCATATATTTT

d_call: -
j_call: TRBJ1-5
v_call: TRBV2
clone_size: -
cdr3_aa: CASSEADRISQPQHF
cdr3_nt: TGTGCCAGCAGTGAAGCCGACAGGATATCTCAGCCCCAGCATTTT

d_call: -
j_call: TRBJ2-5
v_call: TRBV6-6
clone_size: -
cdr3_aa: CASSYPDDETQYF
cdr3_nt: TGTGCCAGCAGTTACCCGGACGACGAGACCCAGTACTTC

d_call: TRBD1
j_call: TRBJ1-2
v_call: TRBV6-1
clone_size: -
cdr3_aa: CASSELDRYGYTF
cdr3_nt: TGTGCCAGCAGTGAATTGGACAGGTATGGCTACACCTTC

d_call: -
j_call: TRBJ1-1
v_call: TRBV20-1
clone_size: -
cdr3_aa: CSTSGAEAFF
cdr3_nt: TGCAGTACCTCAGGTGCTGAAGCTTTCTTT

d_call: TRBD1
j_call: TRBJ2-3
v_call: TRBV2
clone_size: -
cdr3_aa: CASSEARTGFSDTQYF
cdr3_nt: TGTGCCAGCAGTGAAGCCCGGACAGGATTCTCAGATACGCAGTATTTT

d_call: -
j_call: TRBJ1-6
v_call: TRBV19
clone_size: few
cdr3_aa: CASSMQDYNSPLHF
cdr3_nt: TGTGCCAGTAGTATGCAGGACTATAATTCACCCCTCCACTTT

d_call: TRBD1
j_call: TRBJ2-7
v_call: TRBV13
clone_size: -
cdr3_aa: CASSLGQGAAEQYF
cdr3_nt: TGTGCCAGCAGCTTGGGGCAGGGGGCGGCCGAGCAGTACTTC

d_call: TRBD1
j_call: TRBJ2-5
v_call: TRBV27
clone_size: -
cdr3_aa: CASSERGQGAGETQYF
cdr3_nt: TGTGCCAGCAGTGAACGAGGACAGGGGGCAGGGGAGACCCAGTACTTC

d_call: -
j_call: TRBJ2-7
v_call: TRBV5-6
clone_size: -
cdr3_aa: CASSFQDHEQYF
cdr3_nt: TGTGCCAGCAGCTTCCAAGACCACGAGCAGTACTTC

d_call: -
j_call: TRBJ2-1
v_call: TRBV19
clone_size: -
cdr3_aa: CASSIVPGSYNEQFF
cdr3_nt: TGTGCCAGTAGTATAGTTCCGGGCTCCTACAATGAGCAGTTCTTC

d_call: -
j_call: TRBJ2-3
v_call: TRBV7-9
clone_size: -
cdr3_aa: CASSPPTGREAQYF
cdr3_nt: TGTGCCAGCAGCCCACCCACAGGGAGAGAAGCGCAGTATTTT

d_call: TRBD2
j_call: TRBJ2-1
v_call: TRBV4-1
clone_size: -
cdr3_aa: CASSQELPAAGGVDNEQFF
cdr3_nt: TGCGCCAGCAGCCAAGAGCTCCCAGCTGCGGGAGGGGTTGACAATGAGCAGTTCTTC

d_call: -
j_call: TRBJ2-7
v_call: TRBV19
clone_size: -
cdr3_aa: CASSPTGHSYEQYF
cdr3_nt: TGTGCCAGTAGCCCCACGGGACACTCCTACGAGCAGTACTTC

d_call: -
j_call: TRBJ2-7
v_call: TRBV5-3
clone_size: -
cdr3_aa: CARSLDPTDYEQYF
cdr3_nt: TGTGCCAGAAGCTTGGACCCCACGGACTACGAGCAGTACTTC

d_call: -
j_call: TRBJ2-7
v_call: TRBV9
clone_size: -
cdr3_aa: CASSVGGLSDEQYF
cdr3_nt: TGTGCCAGCAGCGTCGGGGGTCTTAGCGACGAGCAGTACTTC

d_call: TRBD1
j_call: TRBJ2-7
v_call: TRBV13
clone_size: -
cdr3_aa: CVSSPGQGGYEQYF
cdr3_nt: TGTGTCAGCAGCCCCGGACAGGGTGGGTACGAGCAGTACTTC

d_call: TRBD1
j_call: TRBJ1-4
v_call: TRBV10-1
clone_size: -
cdr3_aa: CASGIPGQPHEKLFF
cdr3_nt: TGCGCCAGCGGAATACCGGGACAGCCTCATGAAAAACTGTTTTTT

d_call: TRBD2
j_call: TRBJ2-2
v_call: TRBV6-5
clone_size: -
cdr3_aa: CASSFLAEDNTGELFF
cdr3_nt: TGTGCCAGCAGTTTCCTAGCGGAGGATAACACCGGGGAGCTGTTTTTT

d_call: -
j_call: TRBJ2-1
v_call: TRBV6-1
clone_size: -
cdr3_aa: CASSESLDFNNEQFF
cdr3_nt: TGTGCCAGCAGTGAATCCCTCGACTTCAACAATGAGCAGTTCTTC

d_call: TRBD1
j_call: TRBJ1-2
v_call: TRBV13
clone_size: once
cdr3_aa: CASSSTGGEGYTF
cdr3_nt: TGTGCCAGCAGTTCTACAGGGGGCGAAGGCTACACCTTC

d_call: TRBD2
j_call: TRBJ2-1
v_call: TRBV2
clone_size: -
cdr3_aa: CASSWAQALTSGGSQREFF
cdr3_nt: TGTGCCAGCAGTTGGGCCCAGGCTCTGACTAGCGGGGGATCGCAACGGGAGTTCTTC

d_call: -
j_call: TRBJ2-7
v_call: TRBV4-1
clone_size: -
cdr3_aa: CASSFTANYEQYF
cdr3_nt: TGCGCCAGCAGCTTTACAGCGAACTACGAGCAGTACTTC

d_call: -
j_call: TRBJ2-2
v_call: TRBV4-1
clone_size: -
cdr3_aa: CASSQDRGGELFF
cdr3_nt: TGCGCCAGCAGCCAAGATAGGGGGGGGGAGCTGTTTTTT

d_call: -
j_call: TRBJ2-2
v_call: TRBV2
clone_size: -
cdr3_aa: CASTPVGGELFF
cdr3_nt: TGTGCCAGCACTCCGGTTGGCGGGGAGCTGTTTTTT

d_call: TRBD1
j_call: TRBJ2-7
v_call: TRBV5-1
clone_size: -
cdr3_aa: CASSPTGRGYEQYF
cdr3_nt: TGCGCCAGCAGCCCTACGGGCAGGGGGTACGAGCAGTACTTC

d_call: -
j_call: TRBJ1-1
v_call: TRBV10-3
clone_size: -
cdr3_aa: CATAGGNTEAFF
cdr3_nt: TGTGCCACCGCGGGGGGGAACACTGAAGCTTTCTTT

d_call: -
j_call: TRBJ2-3
v_call: TRBV9
clone_size: -
cdr3_aa: CASSVDLSADTQYF
cdr3_nt: TGTGCCAGCAGCGTAGACCTAAGCGCAGATACGCAGTATTTT

d_call: -
j_call: TRBJ1-2
v_call: TRBV2
clone_size: -
cdr3_aa: CASRQGNYGYTF
cdr3_nt: TGTGCCAGCAGGCAGGGCAACTATGGCTACACCTTC

d_call: -
j_call: TRBJ2-1
v_call: TRBV4-1
clone_size: -
cdr3_aa: CASSHWGGGLNEQFF
cdr3_nt: TGCGCCAGCAGCCATTGGGGCGGGGGCCTCAATGAGCAGTTCTTC

d_call: -
j_call: TRBJ2-6
v_call: TRBV5-6
clone_size: -
cdr3_aa: CASSFLTGNSGANVLTF
cdr3_nt: TGTGCCAGCAGCTTTTTGACAGGTAACTCTGGGGCCAACGTCCTGACTTTC

d_call: -
j_call: TRBJ2-3
v_call: TRBV7-6
clone_size: -
cdr3_aa: CASSQRQVPDTQYF
cdr3_nt: TGTGCCAGCAGCCAACGACAGGTTCCAGATACGCAGTATTTT

d_call: -
j_call: TRBJ2-7
v_call: TRBV7-9
clone_size: -
cdr3_aa: CASSLILAGAPYEQYF
cdr3_nt: TGTGCCAGCAGCTTAATCCTTGCGGGGGCCCCCTACGAGCAGTACTTC

d_call: TRBD1
j_call: TRBJ2-7
v_call: TRBV27
clone_size: once
cdr3_aa: CASSSPPGTGLYEQYF
cdr3_nt: TGTGCCAGCAGTTCACCCCCCGGGACAGGACTCTACGAGCAGTACTTC